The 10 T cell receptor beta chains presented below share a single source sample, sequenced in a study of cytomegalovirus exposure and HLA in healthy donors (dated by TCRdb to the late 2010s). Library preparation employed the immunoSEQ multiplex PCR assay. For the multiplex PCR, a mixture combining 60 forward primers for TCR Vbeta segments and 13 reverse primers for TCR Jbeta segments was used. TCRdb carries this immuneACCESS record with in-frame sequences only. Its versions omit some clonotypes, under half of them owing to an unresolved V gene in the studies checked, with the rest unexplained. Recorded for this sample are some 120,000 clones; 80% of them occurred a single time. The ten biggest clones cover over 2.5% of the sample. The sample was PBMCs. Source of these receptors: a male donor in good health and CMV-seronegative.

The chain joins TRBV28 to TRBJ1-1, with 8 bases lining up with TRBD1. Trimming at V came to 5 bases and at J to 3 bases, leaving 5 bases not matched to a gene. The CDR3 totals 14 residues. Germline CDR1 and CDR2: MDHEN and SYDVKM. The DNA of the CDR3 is TGTGCCAGCAGTCAGGGGGCAAGGGACACTGAAGCTTTCTTT. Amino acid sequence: CASSQGARDTEAFF.

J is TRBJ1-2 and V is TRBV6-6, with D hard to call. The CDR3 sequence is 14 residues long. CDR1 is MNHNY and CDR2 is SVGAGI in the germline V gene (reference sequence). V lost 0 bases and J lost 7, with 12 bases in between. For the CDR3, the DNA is TGTGCCAGCAGTTACTCGGGCAGTCCCCCTGGCTACACCTTC. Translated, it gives CASSYSGSPPGYTF.

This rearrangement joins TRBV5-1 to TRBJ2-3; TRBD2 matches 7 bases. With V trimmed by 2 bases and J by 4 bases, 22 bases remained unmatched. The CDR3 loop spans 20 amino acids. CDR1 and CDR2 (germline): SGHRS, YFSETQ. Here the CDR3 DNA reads TGCGCCAGCAGCTTAAGACCGACATCACTCGGTGGCGGGAGCGCAGATACGCAGTATTTT. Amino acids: CASSLRPTSLGGGSADTQYF.

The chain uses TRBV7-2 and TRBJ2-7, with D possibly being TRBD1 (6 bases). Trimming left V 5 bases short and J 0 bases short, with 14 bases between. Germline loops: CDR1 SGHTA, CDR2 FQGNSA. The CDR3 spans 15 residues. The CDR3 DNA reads TGTGCCAGCAGCCAGGGGACGTTGAGCTCCTACGAGCAGTACTTC. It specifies CASSQGTLSSYEQYF. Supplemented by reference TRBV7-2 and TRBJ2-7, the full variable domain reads GAGVSQSPSNKVTEKGKDVELRCDPISGHTALYWYRQSLGQGLEFLIYFQGNSAPDKSGLPSDRFSAERTGGSVSTLTIQRTQQEDSAVYLCASSQGTLSSYEQYFGPGTRLTVT.

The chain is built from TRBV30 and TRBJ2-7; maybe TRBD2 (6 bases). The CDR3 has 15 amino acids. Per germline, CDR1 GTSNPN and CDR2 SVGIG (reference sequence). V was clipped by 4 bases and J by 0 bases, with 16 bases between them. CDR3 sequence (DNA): TGTGCCTGGAATTCCGGGACTTTCTCCTCCTACGAGCAGTACTTC. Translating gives CAWNSGTFSSYEQYF. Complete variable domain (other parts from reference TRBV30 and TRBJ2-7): SQTIHQWPATLVQPVGSPLSLECTVEGTSNPNLYWYRQAAGRGLQLLFYSVGIGQISSEVPQNLSASRPQDRQFILSSKKLLLSDSGFYLCAWNSGTFSSYEQYFGPGTRLTVT.

The CDR3 reads CASSLGQGAGELFF. The CDR3 DNA reads TGTGCCAGCAGCTTAGGACAGGGCGCCGGGGAGCTGTTTTTT. The V gene is TRBV11-3, the J gene TRBJ2-2, with 7 bases that match TRBD1. The CDR3 sequence is 14 residues long. Germline CDR1 and CDR2: SGHNT and YENEEA. With 1 base clipped from V and 6 bases from J, the junction kept 2 bases outside the gene matches.

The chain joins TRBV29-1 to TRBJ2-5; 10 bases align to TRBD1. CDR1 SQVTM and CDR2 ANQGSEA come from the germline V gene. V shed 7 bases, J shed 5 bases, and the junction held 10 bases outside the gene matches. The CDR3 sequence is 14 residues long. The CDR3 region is CSGWGDRGRETQYF. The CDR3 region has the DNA TGCAGCGGATGGGGGGACAGGGGCCGGGAGACCCAGTACTTC.

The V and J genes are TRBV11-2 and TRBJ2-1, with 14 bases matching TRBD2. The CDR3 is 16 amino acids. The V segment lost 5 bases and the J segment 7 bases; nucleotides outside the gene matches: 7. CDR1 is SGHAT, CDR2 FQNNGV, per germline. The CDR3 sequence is CASSRLAGGPRNEQFF. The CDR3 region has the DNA TGTGCCAGCAGCCGACTAGCGGGGGGGCCGCGGAATGAGCAGTTCTTC.

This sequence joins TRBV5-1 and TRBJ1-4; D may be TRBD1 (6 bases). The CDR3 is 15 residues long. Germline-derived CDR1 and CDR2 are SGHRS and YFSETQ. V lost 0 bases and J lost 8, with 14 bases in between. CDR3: CASSLGQGKGEKLFF. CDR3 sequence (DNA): TGCGCCAGCAGCTTGGGCCAGGGGAAGGGGGAAAAACTGTTTTTT. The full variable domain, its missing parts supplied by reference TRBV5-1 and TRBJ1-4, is KAGVTQTPRYLIKTRGQQVTLSCSPISGHRSVSWYQQTPGQGLQFLFEYFSETQRNKGNFPGRFSGRQFSNSRSEMNVSTLELGDSALYLCASSLGQGKGEKLFFGSGTQLSVL.

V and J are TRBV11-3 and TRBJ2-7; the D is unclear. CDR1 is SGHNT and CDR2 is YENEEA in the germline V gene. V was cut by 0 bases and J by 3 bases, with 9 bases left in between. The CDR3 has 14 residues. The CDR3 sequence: CASSLDPTSYEQYF. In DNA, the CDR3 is TGTGCCAGCAGCTTAGATCCGACAAGCTACGAGCAGTACTTC.